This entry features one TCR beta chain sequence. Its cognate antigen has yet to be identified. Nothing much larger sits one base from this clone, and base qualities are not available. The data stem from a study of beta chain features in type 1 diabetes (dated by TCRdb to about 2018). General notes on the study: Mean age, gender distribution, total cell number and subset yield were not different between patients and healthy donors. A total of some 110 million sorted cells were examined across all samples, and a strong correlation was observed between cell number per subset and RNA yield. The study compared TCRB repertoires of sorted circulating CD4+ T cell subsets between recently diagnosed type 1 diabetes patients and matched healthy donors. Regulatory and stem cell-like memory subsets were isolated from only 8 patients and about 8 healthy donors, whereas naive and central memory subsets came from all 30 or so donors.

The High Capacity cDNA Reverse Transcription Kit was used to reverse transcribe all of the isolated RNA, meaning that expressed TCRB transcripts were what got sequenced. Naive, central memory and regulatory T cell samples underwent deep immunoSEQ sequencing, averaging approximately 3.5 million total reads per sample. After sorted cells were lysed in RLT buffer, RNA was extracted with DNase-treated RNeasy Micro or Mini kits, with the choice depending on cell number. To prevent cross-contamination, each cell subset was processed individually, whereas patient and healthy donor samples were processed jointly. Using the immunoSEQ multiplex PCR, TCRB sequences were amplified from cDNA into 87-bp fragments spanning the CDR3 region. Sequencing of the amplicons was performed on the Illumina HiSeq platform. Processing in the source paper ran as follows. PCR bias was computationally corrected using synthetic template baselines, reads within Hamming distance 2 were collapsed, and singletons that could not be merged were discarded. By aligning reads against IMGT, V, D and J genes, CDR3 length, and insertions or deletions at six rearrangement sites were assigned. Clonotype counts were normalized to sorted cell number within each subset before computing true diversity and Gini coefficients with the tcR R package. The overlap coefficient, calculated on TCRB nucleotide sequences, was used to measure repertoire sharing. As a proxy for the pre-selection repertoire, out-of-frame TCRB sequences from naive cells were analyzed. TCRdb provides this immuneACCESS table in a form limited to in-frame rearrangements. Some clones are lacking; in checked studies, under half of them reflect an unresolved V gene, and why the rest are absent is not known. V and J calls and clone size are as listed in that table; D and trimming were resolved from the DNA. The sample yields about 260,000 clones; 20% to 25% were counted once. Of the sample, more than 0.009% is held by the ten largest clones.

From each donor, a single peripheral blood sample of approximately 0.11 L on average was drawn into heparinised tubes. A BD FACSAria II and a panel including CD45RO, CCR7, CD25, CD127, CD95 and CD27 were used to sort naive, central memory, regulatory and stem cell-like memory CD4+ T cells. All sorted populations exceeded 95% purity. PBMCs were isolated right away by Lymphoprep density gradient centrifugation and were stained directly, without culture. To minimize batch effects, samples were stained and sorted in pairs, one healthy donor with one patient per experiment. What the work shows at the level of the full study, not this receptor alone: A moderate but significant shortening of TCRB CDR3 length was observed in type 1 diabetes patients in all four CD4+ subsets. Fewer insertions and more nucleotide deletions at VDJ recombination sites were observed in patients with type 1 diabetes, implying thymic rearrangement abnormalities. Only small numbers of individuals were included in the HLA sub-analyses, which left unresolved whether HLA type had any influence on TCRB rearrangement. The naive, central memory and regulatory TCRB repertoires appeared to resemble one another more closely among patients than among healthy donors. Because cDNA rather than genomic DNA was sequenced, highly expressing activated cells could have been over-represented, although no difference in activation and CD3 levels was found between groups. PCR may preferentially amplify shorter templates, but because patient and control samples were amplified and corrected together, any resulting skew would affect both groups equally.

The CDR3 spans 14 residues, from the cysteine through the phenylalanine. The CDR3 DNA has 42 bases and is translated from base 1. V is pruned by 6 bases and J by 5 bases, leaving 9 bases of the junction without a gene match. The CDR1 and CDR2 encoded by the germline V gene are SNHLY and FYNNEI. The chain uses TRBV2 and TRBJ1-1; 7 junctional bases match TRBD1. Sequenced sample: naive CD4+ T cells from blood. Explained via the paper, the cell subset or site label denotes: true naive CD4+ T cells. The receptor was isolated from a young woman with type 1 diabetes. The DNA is TGTGCCAGCAGCTTACAGGGGAGTCCGACTGAAGCTTTCTTT. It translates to CASSLQGSPTEAFF.